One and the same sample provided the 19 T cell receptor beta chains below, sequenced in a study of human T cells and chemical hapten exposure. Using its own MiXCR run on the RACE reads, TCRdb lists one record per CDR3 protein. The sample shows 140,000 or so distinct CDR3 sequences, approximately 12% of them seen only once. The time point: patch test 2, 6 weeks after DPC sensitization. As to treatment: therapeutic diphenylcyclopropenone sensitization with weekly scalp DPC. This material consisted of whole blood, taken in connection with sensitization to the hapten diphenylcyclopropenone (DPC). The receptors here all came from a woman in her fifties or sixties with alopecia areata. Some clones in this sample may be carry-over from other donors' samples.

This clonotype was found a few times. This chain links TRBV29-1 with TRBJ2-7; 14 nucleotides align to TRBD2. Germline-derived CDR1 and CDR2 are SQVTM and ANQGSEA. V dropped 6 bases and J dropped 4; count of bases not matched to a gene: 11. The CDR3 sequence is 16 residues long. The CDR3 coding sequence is TGCAGCGTAGCGGGACTAGCGGGAGTATTAGCGTACGAGCAGTACTTC. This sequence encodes CSVAGLAGVLAYEQYF.

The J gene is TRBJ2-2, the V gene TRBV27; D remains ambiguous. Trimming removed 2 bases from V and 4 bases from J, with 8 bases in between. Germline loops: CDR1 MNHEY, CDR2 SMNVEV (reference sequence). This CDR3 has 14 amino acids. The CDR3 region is CASSLGLGTGELFF. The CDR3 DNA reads TGTGCCAGCAGTTTAGGCCTTGGCACCGGGGAGCTGTTTTTT.

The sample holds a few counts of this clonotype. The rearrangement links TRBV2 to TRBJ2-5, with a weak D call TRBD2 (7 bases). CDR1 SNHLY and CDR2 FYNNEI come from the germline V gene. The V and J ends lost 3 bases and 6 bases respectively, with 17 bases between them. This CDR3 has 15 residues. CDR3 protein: CASSEGAGDVKTQYF. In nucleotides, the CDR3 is TGTGCCAGCAGTGAGGGGGCGGGAGATGTAAAGACCCAGTACTTC.

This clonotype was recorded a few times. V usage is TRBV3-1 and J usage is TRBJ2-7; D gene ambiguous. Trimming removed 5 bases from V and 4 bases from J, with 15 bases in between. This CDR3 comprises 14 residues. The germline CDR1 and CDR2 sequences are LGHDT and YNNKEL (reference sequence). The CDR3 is CASSSPPTFYEQYF. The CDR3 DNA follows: TGTGCCAGCAGCTCTCCTCCAACCTTTTACGAGCAGTACTTC.

The CDR3 spells CASSFSGVGNQPQHF. The CDR3 nucleotides are TGTGCCAGCAGTTTCTCCGGGGTTGGCAATCAGCCCCAGCATTTT. This chain uses TRBV12-3 or TRBV12-4 with TRBJ1-5, with D uncertain. The CDR3 contains 15 residues. Trimming shortened V by 3 bases and J by 2 bases, and 11 bases separated the two germline ends.

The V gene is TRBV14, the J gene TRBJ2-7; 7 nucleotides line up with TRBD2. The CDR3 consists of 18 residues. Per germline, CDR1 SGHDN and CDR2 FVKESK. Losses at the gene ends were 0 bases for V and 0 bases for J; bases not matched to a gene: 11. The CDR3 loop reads CASSQDLISGGSSYEQYF. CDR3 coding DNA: TGTGCCAGCAGCCAAGATTTGATTAGCGGCGGGAGCTCCTACGAGCAGTACTTC.

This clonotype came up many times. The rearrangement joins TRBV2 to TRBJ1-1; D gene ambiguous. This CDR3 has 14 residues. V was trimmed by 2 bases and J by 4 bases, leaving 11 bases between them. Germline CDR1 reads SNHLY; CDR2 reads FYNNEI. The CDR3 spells CASSEMLRLTEAFF. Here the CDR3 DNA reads TGTGCCAGCAGTGAAATGCTGCGGCTCACTGAAGCTTTCTTT.

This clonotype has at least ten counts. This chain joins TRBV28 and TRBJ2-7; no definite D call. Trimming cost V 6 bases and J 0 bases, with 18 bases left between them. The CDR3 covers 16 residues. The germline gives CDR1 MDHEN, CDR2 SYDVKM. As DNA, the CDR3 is TGTGCCAGCAGCGACCCTCAGCTCCGACTCTCCTACGAGCAGTACTTC. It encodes CASSDPQLRLSYEQYF.

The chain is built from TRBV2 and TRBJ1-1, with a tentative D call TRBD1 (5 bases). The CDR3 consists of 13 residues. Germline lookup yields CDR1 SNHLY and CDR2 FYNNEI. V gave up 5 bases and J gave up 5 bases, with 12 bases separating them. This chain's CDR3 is CASSPGGRTEAFF. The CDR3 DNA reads TGTGCCAGCAGTCCGGGGGGAAGGACTGAAGCTTTCTTT. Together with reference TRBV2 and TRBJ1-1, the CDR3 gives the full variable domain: EPEVTQTPSHQVTQMGQEVILRCVPISNHLYFYWYRQILGQKVEFLVSFYNNEISEKSEIFDDQFSVERPDGSNFTLKIRSTKLEDSAMYFCASSPGGRTEAFFGQGTRLTVV.

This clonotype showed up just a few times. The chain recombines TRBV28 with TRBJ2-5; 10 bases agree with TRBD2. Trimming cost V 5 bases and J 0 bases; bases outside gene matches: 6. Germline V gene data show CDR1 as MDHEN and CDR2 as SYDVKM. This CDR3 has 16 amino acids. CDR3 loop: CASSQPGLAHQETQYF. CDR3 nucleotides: TGTGCCAGCAGTCAGCCGGGACTAGCGCACCAAGAGACCCAGTACTTC.

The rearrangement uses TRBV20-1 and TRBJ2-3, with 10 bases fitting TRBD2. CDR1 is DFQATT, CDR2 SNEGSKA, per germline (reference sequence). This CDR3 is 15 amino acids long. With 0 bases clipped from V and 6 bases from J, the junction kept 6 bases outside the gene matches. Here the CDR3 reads CSAREQASGSDTQYF. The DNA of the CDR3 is TGCAGTGCTAGAGAGCAGGCTAGCGGGAGTGATACGCAGTATTTT.

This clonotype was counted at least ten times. The CDR3 loop reads CASSLEGTNYGYTF. The CDR3 nucleotides read TGTGCCAGCAGTTTAGAGGGGACCAACTATGGCTACACCTTC. The chain employs TRBV12-3 or TRBV12-4 and TRBJ1-2; a weak D match, TRBD1 (5 bases). CDR3 length equals 14 residues. V was cut by 1 base and J by 2 bases, with 8 bases left in between.

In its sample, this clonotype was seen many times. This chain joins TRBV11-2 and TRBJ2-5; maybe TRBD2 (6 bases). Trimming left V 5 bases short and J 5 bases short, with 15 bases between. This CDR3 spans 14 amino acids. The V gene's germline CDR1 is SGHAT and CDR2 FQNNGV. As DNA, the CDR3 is TGTGCCAGCAGCCGACGGGGGTTACTGGAGACCCAGTACTTC. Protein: CASSRRGLLETQYF.

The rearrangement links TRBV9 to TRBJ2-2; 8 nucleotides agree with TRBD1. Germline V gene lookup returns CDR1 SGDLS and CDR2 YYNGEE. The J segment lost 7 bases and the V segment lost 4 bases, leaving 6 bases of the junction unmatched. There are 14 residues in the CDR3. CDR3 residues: CASSFGQGIGELFF. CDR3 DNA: TGTGCCAGCAGCTTCGGACAGGGCATCGGGGAGCTGTTTTTT.

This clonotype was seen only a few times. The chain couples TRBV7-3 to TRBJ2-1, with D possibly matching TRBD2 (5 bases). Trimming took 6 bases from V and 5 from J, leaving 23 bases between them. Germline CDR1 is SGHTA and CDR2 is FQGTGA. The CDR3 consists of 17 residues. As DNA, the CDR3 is TGTGCCAGCAGTTTGCTAGGGAGACCCCGGGGTAACAATGAGCAGTTCTTC. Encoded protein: CASSLLGRPRGNNEQFF.

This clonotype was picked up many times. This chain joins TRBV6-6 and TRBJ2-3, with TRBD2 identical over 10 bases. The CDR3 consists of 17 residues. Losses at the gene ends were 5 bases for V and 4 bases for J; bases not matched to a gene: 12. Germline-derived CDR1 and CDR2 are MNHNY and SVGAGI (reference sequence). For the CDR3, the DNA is TGTGCCAGCAGTCTCATCTCTCGGACTAGCGGTCCAGATACGCAGTATTTT. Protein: CASSLISRTSGPDTQYF.

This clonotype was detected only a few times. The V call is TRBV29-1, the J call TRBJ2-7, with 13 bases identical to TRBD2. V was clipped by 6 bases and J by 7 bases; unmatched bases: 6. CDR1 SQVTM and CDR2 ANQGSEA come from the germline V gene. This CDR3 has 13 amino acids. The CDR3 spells CSVGTSGEREQYF. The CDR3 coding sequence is TGCAGCGTCGGGACTAGCGGGGAGAGGGAGCAGTACTTC.

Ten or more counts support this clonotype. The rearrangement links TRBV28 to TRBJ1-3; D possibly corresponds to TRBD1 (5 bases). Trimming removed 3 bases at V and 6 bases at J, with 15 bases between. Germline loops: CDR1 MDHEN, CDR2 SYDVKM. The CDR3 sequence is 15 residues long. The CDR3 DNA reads TGTGCCAGCAGTTTGACGGCGGGGCTGGTAAACACCATATATTTT. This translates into CASSLTAGLVNTIYF. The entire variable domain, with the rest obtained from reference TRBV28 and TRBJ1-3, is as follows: DVKVTQSSRYLVKRTGEKVFLECVQDMDHENMFWYRQDPGLGLRLIYFSYDVKMKEKGDIPEGYSVSREKKERFSLILESASTNQTSMYLCASSLTAGLVNTIYFGEGSWLTVV.

CDR3: CASSRQGLENQPQHF. CDR3 nucleotides: TGTGCCAGCAGTCGACAGGGGTTAGAAAATCAGCCCCAGCATTTT. The rearrangement joins TRBV2 to TRBJ1-5; 8 bases agree with TRBD1. CDR1 is SNHLY and CDR2 is FYNNEI in the germline V gene. The CDR3 is 15 amino acids. J gave up 4 bases and V 5 bases, and 7 bases lay outside the gene matches.